These 19 T cell receptor beta chains came from one sample sequenced in a study of neoadjuvant anti-PD-1 for oral cavity cancer. The repertoire was sequenced with immunoSEQ multiplex PCR; TCRdb's copy has only in-frame clones and lacks some. The sample consists of some 16,000 clones, around two thirds of them appearing once. This specimen was PBMCs, taken before nivolumab (anti-PD-1) treatment. The receptors originated from a person aged 40 to 85 with oral cavity squamous cell carcinoma.

The rearrangement uses TRBV7-8 and TRBJ2-3; D gene ambiguous. CDR1 and CDR2 (germline): SGHVS, FQNEAQ. The CDR3 covers 15 residues. V lost 5 bases and J 2 bases, leaving 14 bases between the germline ends. The DNA of the CDR3 is TGTGCCAGCAGCCCCGGTTGGGCTACCACAGATACGCAGTATTTT. This encodes CASSPGWATTDTQYF.

This clone was counted once. The chain employs TRBV29-1 and TRBJ1-1; tentative D call: TRBD1 (6 bases). This CDR3 has 13 residues. V was shortened by 7 bases and J by 0 bases, with 12 bases between the two germline ends. From germline, CDR1 is SQVTM and CDR2 ANQGSEA. The CDR3 sequence: CSGSGTLNTEAFF. In nucleotides, the CDR3 is TGCAGCGGTTCCGGGACACTGAACACTGAAGCTTTCTTT. The whole variable domain, remainder taken from reference TRBV29-1 and TRBJ1-1, is SAVISQKPSRDICQRGTSLTIQCQVDSQVTMMFWYRQQPGQSLTLIATANQGSEATYESGFVIDKFPISRPNLTFSTLTVSNMSPEDSSIYLCSGSGTLNTEAFFGQGTRLTVV.

The genes are TRBV10-2 and TRBJ1-2; no definite D call. V lost 6 bases and J 2 bases, leaving 19 bases between the germline ends. Germline values: CDR1 WSHSY, CDR2 SAAADI. The CDR3 is 16 amino acids. The CDR3 spells CASRPILPDPNYGYTF. The DNA for the CDR3 is TGCGCCAGCAGGCCCATACTGCCGGACCCCAACTATGGCTACACCTTC.

The chain uses TRBV5-1 and TRBJ1-1, with 8 bases identical to TRBD1. The CDR3 length is 14 residues. V was clipped by 6 bases and J by 1 base; unmatched bases: 5. The germline gives CDR1 SGHRS, CDR2 YFSETQ. Written as DNA, the CDR3 is TGCGCCAGCACCGGACAGGGAACGAACACTGAAGCTTTCTTT. Amino acid sequence: CASTGQGTNTEAFF.

This chain links TRBV10-3 with TRBJ2-7; 13 nucleotides line up with TRBD2. Germline V gene sequence: CDR1 ENHRY, CDR2 SYGVKD. CDR3 length equals 16 residues. Trimming took 0 bases from V and 6 from J; bases not matched to a gene: 5. This CDR3 is CAISESTSGRVSEQYF. The CDR3 DNA reads TGTGCCATCAGTGAGTCAACTAGCGGGAGGGTAAGCGAGCAGTACTTC.

This clone has only a few counts. The gene calls are TRBV2 and TRBJ1-4; the D is unclear. Trimming took off 0 bases at V and 11 bases at J, with 10 bases between the two ends. From germline, CDR1 is SNHLY and CDR2 FYNNEI. This CDR3 is 13 amino acids long. CDR3 in amino acids: CASSEAPNPKLFF. The CDR3 nucleotides read TGTGCCAGCAGTGAAGCGCCCAATCCGAAACTGTTTTTT.

The chain is built from TRBV7-9 and TRBJ2-3; D remains ambiguous. The CDR3 runs 14 residues. The V and J ends lost 4 bases and 2 bases respectively, with 10 bases between them. The germline gives CDR1 SEHNR, CDR2 FQNEAQ (reference sequence). CDR3 sequence reads: CASSYHLPTDTQYF. DNA of the CDR3: TGTGCCAGCAGCTATCATCTCCCCACAGATACGCAGTATTTT.

The chain couples TRBV4-2 to TRBJ1-4; D is unresolved. Deletions cut 0 bases from V and 7 bases from J, with 6 bases between. The CDR3 is made up of 13 amino acids. Looked up from germline, CDR1 is LGHNA and CDR2 is YNFKEQ. This CDR3 is CASSQELGEKLFF. The CDR3, as DNA: TGTGCCAGCAGCCAAGAATTGGGTGAAAAACTGTTTTTT.

This chain links TRBV20-1 with TRBJ2-7; D call uncertain. From germline, CDR1 is DFQATT and CDR2 SNEGSKA (reference sequence). V lost 4 bases to trimming and J lost 9 bases, with 13 bases between them. The CDR3 totals 11 residues. The CDR3 spells CSAKSPAGQYF. In DNA, the CDR3 is TGCAGTGCTAAGTCGCCGGCTGGGCAGTACTTC.

The V and J genes are TRBV10-2 and TRBJ2-7; D remains ambiguous. V shed 7 bases and J shed 3 bases, with 10 bases lying between them. This CDR3 region has 12 residues. CDR1 and CDR2 (germline): WSHSY, SAAADI. CDR3 region: CASTSGYYEQYF. As DNA, the CDR3 is TGCGCCAGCACAAGTGGCTACTACGAGCAGTACTTC.

The rearrangement joins TRBV5-4 to TRBJ1-1; 7 nucleotides match TRBD1. The CDR3 spans 14 residues. V was clipped by 4 bases and J by 2 bases; unmatched bases: 5. Germline lookup yields CDR1 SGHNT and CDR2 YYREEE (reference sequence). The DNA of the CDR3 is TGTGCCAGCAGCCCGGACAGGACCAACACTGAAGCTTTCTTT. Translated: CASSPDRTNTEAFF. The full variable domain, with the rest looked up from reference TRBV5-4 and TRBJ1-1, is ETGVTQSPTHLIKTRGQQVTLRCSSQSGHNTVSWYQQALGQGPQFIFQYYREEENGRGNFPPRFSGLQFPNYSSELNVNALELDDSALYLCASSPDRTNTEAFFGQGTRLTVV.

The chain carries TRBV4-1 and TRBJ1-4; D call uncertain. The germline V gene encodes CDR1 MGHRA and CDR2 YSYEKL. This CDR3 region has 14 residues. V lost 3 bases and J 0 bases, leaving 5 bases between the germline ends. The CDR3 DNA sequence: TGCGCCAGCAGCCAGGGAACAACTAATGAAAAACTGTTTTTT. It encodes CASSQGTTNEKLFF.

V is TRBV2 and J is TRBJ2-1; the D is unclear. Germline CDR1 reads SNHLY; CDR2 reads FYNNEI. The CDR3 runs to 13 residues. The V gene lost 9 bases and the J gene lost 3 bases, with 12 bases spanning the gap. CDR3 sequence (DNA): TGTGCCAGTACAGCTTCCCTCTACAATGAGCAGTTCTTC. Translating it yields CASTASLYNEQFF.

This CDR3 reads CASSQLGVSYEQYF. The DNA for the CDR3 is TGCGCCAGCAGCCAACTCGGAGTCTCCTACGAGCAGTACTTC. The chain employs TRBV4-1 and TRBJ2-7, with D hard to call. There are 14 residues in the CDR3. Germline V lookup: CDR1 MGHRA, CDR2 YSYEKL. The V gene lost 2 bases and the J gene lost 0 bases, with 8 bases spanning the gap.

V usage is TRBV10-3 and J usage is TRBJ1-3; D gene unclear. CDR1 and CDR2 (germline): ENHRY, SYGVKD. With 3 bases removed from V and 4 bases from J, the gap between germline ends came to 7 bases. This CDR3 comprises 13 residues. CDR3 amino acids: CAISDGYGNTIYF. The CDR3 nucleotides are TGTGCCATCAGTGATGGGTACGGAAACACCATATATTTT.

This clone occurred a few times. The chain recombines TRBV15 with TRBJ1-5; 7 positions agree with TRBD1. From germline, CDR1 is LNHNV and CDR2 YYDKDF (reference sequence). The V gene end was trimmed by 5 bases and the J gene end by 1 base; junction bases not matched to a gene: 20. The CDR3 totals 20 residues. CDR3 sequence (DNA): TGTGCCACCAGCGCTACGACAGGGCCGCTCGGTAGGATAAGCAATCAGCCCCAGCATTTT. Its protein product is CATSATTGPLGRISNQPQHF.

This sequence joins TRBV30 and TRBJ2-7, with a tentative D call TRBD1 (6 bases). The CDR3 extends over 13 amino acids. V dropped 0 bases and J dropped 6 bases, with 12 bases sitting between them. Germline CDR1 GTSNPN, CDR2 SVGIG (reference sequence). CDR3 in amino acids: CAWSVLVRGEQYF. In DNA, the CDR3 is TGTGCCTGGAGTGTACTAGTCAGGGGCGAGCAGTACTTC.

The rearrangement uses TRBV10-3 and TRBJ2-2; D perhaps matches TRBD2 (5 bases). The CDR3 totals 15 residues. Germline CDR1 reads ENHRY; CDR2 reads SYGVKD. V was clipped by 4 bases and J by 3 bases, with 12 bases between them. Written as DNA, the CDR3 is TGTGCCATCAGTGCGCGGCTAGCTGACACCGGGGAGCTGTTTTTT. This encodes CAISARLADTGELFF.

This sequence joins TRBV6-5 and TRBJ1-1, with 7 nucleotides matching TRBD1. The CDR3 contains 14 residues. Trimming took 6 bases from V and 3 from J; bases not matched to a gene: 7. Germline loops: CDR1 MNHEY, CDR2 SVGAGI. In DNA form, the CDR3 reads TGTGCCAGCAGCCAACCTACAGGGGACACTGAAGCTTTCTTT. The encoded protein is CASSQPTGDTEAFF.